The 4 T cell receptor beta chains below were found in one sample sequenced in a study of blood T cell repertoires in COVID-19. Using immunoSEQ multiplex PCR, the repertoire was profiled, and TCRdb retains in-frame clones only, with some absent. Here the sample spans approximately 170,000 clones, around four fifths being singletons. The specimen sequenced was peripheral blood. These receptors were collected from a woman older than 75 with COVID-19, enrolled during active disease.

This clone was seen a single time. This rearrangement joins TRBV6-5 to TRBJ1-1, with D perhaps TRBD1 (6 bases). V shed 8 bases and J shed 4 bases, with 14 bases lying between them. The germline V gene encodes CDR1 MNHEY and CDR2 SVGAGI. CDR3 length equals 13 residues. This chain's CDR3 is CASAARGGTEAFF. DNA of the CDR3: TGTGCCAGCGCGGCGAGGGGGGGCACTGAAGCTTTCTTT.

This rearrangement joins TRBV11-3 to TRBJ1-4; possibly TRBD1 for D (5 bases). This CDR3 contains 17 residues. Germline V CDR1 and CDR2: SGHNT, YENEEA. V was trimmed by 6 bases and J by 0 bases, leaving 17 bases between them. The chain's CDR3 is CASSVKGQPATNEKLFF. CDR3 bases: TGTGCCAGCAGTGTGAAAGGACAACCAGCAACTAATGAAAAACTGTTTTTT.

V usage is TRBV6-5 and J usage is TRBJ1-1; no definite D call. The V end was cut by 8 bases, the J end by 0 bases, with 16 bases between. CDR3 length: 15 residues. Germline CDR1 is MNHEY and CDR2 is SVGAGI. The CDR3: CASRAGGRMNTEAFF. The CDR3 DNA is TGTGCCAGCCGGGCGGGTGGACGAATGAACACTGAAGCTTTCTTT.

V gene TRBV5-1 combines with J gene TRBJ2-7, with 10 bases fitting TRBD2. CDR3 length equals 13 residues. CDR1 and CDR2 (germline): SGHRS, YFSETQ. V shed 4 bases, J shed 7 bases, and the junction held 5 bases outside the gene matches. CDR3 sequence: CASSERGGLEQYF. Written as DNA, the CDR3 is TGCGCCAGCAGCGAGCGGGGGGGCTTAGAGCAGTACTTC.